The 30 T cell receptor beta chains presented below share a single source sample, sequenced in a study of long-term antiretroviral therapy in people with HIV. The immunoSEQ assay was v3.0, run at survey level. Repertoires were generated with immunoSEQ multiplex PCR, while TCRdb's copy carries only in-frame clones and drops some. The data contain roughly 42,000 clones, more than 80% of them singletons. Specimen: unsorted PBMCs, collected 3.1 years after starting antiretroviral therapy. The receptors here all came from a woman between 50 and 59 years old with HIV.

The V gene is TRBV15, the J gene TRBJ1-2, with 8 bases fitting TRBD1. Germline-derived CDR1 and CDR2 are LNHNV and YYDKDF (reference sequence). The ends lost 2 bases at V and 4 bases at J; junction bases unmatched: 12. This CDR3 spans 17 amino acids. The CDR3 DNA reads TGTGCCACCAGCAGACCCGGGACAGGATCTCCGGCCTATGGCTACACCTTC. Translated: CATSRPGTGSPAYGYTF.

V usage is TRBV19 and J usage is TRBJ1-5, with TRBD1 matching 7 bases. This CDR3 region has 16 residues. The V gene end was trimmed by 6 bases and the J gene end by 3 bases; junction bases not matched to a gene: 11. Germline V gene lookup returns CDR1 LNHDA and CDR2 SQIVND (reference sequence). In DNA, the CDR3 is TGTGCCAGTAGACTTACAGGGGAGGTCCCCAATCAGCCCCAGCATTTT. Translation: CASRLTGEVPNQPQHF.

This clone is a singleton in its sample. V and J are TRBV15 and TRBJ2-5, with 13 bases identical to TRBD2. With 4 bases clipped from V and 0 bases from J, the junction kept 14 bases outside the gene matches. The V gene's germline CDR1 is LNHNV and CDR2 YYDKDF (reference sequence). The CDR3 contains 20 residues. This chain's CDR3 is CATSTRSRGTSGVYQETQYF. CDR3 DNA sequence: TGTGCCACCAGCACACGTTCCAGGGGGACTAGCGGGGTGTACCAAGAGACCCAGTACTTC.

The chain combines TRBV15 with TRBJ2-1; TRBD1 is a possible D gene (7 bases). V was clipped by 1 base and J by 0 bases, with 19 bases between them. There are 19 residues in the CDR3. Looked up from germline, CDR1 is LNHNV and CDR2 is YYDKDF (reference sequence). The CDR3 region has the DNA TGTGCCACCAGCAGAGGCGGGACCAAGGGGGCTCGCTCCTACAATGAGCAGTTCTTC. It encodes CATSRGGTKGARSYNEQFF. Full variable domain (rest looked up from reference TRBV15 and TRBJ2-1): DAMVIQNPRYQVTQFGKPVTLSCSQTLNHNVMYWYQQKSSQAPKLLFHYYDKDFNNEADTPDNFQSRRPNTSFCFLDIRSPGLGDTAMYLCATSRGGTKGARSYNEQFFGPGTRLTVL.

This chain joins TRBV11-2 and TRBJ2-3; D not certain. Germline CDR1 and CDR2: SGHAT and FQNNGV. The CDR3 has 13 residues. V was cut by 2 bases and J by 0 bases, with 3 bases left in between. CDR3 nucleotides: TGTGCCAGCAGCTTACTCAGCACAGATACGCAGTATTTT. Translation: CASSLLSTDTQYF.

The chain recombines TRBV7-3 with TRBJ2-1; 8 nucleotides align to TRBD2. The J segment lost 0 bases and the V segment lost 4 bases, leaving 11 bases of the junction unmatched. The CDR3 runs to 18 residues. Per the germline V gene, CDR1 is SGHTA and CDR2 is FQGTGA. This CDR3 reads CASSSGSSGTSSYNEQFF. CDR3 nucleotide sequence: TGTGCCAGCAGCTCAGGGAGTAGCGGGACAAGCTCCTACAATGAGCAGTTCTTC.

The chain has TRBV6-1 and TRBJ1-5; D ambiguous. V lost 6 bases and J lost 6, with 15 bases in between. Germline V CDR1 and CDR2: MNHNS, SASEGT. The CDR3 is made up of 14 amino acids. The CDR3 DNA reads TGTGCCAGCAGGGAGAGGACGGTGATTCAGCCCCAGCATTTT. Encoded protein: CASRERTVIQPQHF.

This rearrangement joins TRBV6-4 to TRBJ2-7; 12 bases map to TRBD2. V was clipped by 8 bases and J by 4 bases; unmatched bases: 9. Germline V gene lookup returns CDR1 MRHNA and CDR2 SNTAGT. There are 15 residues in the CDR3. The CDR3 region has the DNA TGTGCCAGCGGTCGACTAGCGGGAGAACTTTACGAGCAGTACTTC. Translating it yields CASGRLAGELYEQYF.

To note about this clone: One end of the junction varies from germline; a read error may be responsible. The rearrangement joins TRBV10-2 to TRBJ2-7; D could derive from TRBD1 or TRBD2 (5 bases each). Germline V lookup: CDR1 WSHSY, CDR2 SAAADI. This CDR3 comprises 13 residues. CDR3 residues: CASSEVEGRTIKF. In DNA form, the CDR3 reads TGCGCCAGCAGTGAGGTCGAGGGGAGAACGATAAAATTC.

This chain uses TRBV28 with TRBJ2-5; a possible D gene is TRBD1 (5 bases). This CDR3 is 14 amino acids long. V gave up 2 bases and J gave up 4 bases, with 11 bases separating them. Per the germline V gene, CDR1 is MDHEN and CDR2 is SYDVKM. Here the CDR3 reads CASSLLGRAETQYF. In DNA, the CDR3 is TGTGCCAGCAGTTTACTAGGCAGGGCAGAGACCCAGTACTTC.

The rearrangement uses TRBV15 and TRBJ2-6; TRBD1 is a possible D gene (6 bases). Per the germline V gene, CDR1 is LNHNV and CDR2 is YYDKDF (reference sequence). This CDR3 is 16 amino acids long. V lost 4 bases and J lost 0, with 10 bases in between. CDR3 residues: CATSTGEFSGANVLTF. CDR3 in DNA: TGTGCCACCAGCACAGGGGAATTCTCTGGGGCCAACGTCCTGACTTTC.

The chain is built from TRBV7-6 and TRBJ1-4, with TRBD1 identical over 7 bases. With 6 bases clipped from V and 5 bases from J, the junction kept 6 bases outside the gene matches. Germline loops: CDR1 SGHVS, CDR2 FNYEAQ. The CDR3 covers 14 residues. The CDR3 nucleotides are TGTGCCAGCAGGGGTGGGACAGTGAATGAAAAACTGTTTTTT. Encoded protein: CASRGGTVNEKLFF.

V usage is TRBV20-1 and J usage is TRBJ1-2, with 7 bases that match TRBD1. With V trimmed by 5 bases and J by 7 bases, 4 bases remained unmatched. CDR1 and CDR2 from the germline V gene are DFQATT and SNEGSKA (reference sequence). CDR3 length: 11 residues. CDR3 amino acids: CSAPTGLGYTF. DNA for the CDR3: TGCAGTGCTCCGACAGGGCTTGGCTACACCTTC.

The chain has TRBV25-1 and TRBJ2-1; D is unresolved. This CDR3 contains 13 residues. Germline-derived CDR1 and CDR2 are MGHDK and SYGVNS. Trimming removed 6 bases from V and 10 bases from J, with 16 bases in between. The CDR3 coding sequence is TGTGCCAGCAGCTCCCCCGAGGAGTCAGAGCAGTTCTTC. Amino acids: CASSSPEESEQFF.

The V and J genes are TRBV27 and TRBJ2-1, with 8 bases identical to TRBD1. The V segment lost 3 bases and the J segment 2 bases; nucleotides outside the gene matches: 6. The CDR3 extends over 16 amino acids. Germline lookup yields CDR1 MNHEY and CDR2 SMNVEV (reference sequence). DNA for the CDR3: TGTGCCAGCAGTTTGCCAGGGGGCAGGACCTACAATGAGCAGTTCTTC. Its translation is CASSLPGGRTYNEQFF.

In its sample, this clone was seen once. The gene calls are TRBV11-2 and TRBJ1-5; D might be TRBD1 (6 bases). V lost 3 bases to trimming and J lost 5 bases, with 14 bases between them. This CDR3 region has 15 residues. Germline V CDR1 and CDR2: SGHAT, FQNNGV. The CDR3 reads CASSFSGRGDQPQHF. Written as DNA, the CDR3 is TGTGCCAGCAGCTTCTCGGGCAGGGGCGATCAGCCCCAGCATTTT.

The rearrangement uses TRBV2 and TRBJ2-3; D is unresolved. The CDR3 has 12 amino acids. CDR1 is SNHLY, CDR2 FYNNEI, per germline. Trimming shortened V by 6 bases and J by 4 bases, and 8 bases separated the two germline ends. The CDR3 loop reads CASRADPDTQYF. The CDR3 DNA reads TGTGCCAGCAGGGCCGATCCAGATACGCAGTATTTT.

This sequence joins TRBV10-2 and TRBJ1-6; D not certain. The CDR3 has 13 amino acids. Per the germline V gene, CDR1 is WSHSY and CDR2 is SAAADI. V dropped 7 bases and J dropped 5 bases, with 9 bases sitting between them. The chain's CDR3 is CASMGRDNSPLHF. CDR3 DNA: TGCGCCAGCATGGGCAGAGATAATTCACCCCTCCACTTT.

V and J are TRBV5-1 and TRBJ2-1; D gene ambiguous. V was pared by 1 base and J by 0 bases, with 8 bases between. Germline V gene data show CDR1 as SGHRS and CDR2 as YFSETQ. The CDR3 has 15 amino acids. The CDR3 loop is CASSLNGDSYNEQFF. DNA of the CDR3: TGCGCCAGCAGCTTGAACGGTGACTCCTACAATGAGCAGTTCTTC.

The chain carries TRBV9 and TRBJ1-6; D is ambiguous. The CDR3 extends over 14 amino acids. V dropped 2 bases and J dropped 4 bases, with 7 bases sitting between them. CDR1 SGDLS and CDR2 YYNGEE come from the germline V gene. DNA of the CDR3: TGTGCCAGCAGCGTTGCTGGGTATAATTCACCCCTCCACTTT. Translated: CASSVAGYNSPLHF.

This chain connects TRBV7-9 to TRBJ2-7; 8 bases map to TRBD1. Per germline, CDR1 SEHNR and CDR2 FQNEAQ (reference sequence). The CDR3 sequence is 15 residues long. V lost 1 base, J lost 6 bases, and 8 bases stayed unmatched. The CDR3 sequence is CASSLVRQGLFEQYF. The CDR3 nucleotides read TGTGCCAGCAGCTTAGTAAGACAGGGGTTGTTCGAGCAGTACTTC.

The CDR3 loop is CASSQSPGTGRIPGELFF. CDR3 in DNA: TGCGCCAGCAGCCAGTCCCCAGGGACAGGCCGGATACCTGGGGAGCTGTTTTTT. This sequence joins TRBV4-1 and TRBJ2-2; 8 bases fit TRBD1. V was clipped by 3 bases and J by 8 bases; unmatched bases: 17. This CDR3 is 18 amino acids long. The germline V gene encodes CDR1 MGHRA and CDR2 YSYEKL.

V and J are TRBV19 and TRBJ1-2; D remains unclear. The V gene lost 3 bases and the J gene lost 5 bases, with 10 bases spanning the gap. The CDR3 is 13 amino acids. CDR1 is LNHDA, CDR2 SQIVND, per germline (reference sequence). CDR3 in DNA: TGTGCCAGTAGTATTGGGGTTTGGTATGGCTACACCTTC. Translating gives CASSIGVWYGYTF.

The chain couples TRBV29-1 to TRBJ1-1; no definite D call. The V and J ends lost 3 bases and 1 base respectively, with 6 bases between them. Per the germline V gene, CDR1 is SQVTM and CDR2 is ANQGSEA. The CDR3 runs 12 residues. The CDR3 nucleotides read TGCAGCGTTGACGGGAAGAACACTGAAGCTTTCTTT. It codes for CSVDGKNTEAFF.

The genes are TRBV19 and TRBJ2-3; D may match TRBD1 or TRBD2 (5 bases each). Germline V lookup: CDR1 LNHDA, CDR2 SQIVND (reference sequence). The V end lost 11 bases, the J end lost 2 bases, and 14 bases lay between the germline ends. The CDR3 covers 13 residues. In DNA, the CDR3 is TGTGCCGTCCGGGACGGAGACACAGATACGCAGTATTTT. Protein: CAVRDGDTDTQYF.

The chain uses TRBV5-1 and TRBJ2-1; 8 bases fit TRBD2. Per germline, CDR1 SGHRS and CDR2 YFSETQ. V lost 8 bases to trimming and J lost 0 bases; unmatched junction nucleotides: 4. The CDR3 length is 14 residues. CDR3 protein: CASERGGSYNEQFF. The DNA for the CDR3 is TGCGCCAGTGAACGGGGGGGCTCCTACAATGAGCAGTTCTTC.

This CDR3 reads CASSRGTSGGSYEQYF. CDR3 in DNA: TGTGCCAGCAGCCGTGGCACTAGCGGGGGATCCTACGAGCAGTACTTC. V gene TRBV7-6 combines with J gene TRBJ2-7, with TRBD2 matching over 11 bases. This CDR3 contains 16 residues. The J segment lost 1 base and the V segment lost 5 bases, leaving 7 bases of the junction unmatched. CDR1 is SGHVS and CDR2 is FNYEAQ in the germline V gene.

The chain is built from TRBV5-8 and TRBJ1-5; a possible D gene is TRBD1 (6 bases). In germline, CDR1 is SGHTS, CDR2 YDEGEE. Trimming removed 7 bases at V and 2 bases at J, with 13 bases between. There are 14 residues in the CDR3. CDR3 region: CASQRGVGNQPQHF. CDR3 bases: TGTGCCAGCCAGAGGGGGGTTGGCAATCAGCCCCAGCATTTT.

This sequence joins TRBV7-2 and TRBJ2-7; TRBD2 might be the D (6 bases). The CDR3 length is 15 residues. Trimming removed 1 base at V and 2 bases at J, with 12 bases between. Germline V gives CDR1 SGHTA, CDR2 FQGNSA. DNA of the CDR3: TGTGCCAGCAGCTTAGTAGCGGATAACCCCTACGAGCAGTACTTC. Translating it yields CASSLVADNPYEQYF.

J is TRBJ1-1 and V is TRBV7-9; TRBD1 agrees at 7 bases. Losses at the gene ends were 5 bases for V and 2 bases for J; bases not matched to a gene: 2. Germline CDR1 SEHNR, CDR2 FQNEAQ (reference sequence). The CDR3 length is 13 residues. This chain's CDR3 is CASSGQVNTEAFF. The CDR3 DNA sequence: TGTGCCAGCAGCGGACAGGTTAACACTGAAGCTTTCTTT.